This T cell receptor (beta chain) was observed in a study of spatial heterogeneity in lung cancer. The wider study: Each distinct TCR and UMI combination averaged more than ten appearances in raw reads. Study-level results: Relative to follow-up, resection was when ubiquitous expanded tumor TCRs appeared more in blood.

Specified time point: blood at routine non-recurrence follow-up after resection. Unsorted tumor, nontumor lung tissue or cryopreserved PBMC supplied the whole RNA. TCRdb passed the 5' RACE reads through MiXCR, listing each CDR3 protein once. The sample gives over 70,000 distinct CDR3 sequences, roughly 9% of which show up once; 1.9% is in the top ten. This clonotype was detected ten times or more. Its antigen remains unidentified. The material sequenced was PBMCs, taken at follow-up. The TCR comes from a female donor with early-stage non-small cell lung cancer.

The CDR3 sequence: CASSAYIQENYGYTF. CDR3 nucleotides: TGTGCCAGCAGTGCTTATATCCAGGAGAACTATGGCTACACCTTC. The gene calls are TRBV6-1 and TRBJ1-2, with no clear D. Trimming left V 4 bases short and J 2 bases short, with 14 bases between. Germline V gives CDR1 MNHNS, CDR2 SASEGT. CDR3 length: 15 residues.